These T cell receptor beta chains were read from a single sample in a study of T cell repertoires in cytomegalovirus infection. For these TCRs, the target antigens are not known. MiXCR was run by TCRdb on the reads, yielding one entry per CDR3 protein. Here the sample spans hundreds of thousands of distinct CDR3 sequences, around 35% being singletons. Source: cultured PBMCs, taken from culture after CMV antigen stimulation. All receptors derive from a human donor in good health (CMV status not recorded). Some clones in this sample may be carry-over from other donors' samples. The CDR3 runs from the conserved cysteine through the conserved F or W. The order of the fields is clone size, V gene, J gene, D gene, CDR3 protein, CDR3 DNA. A D gene is named only where the DNA matches it firmly. Only some rows state a clone size, as once, few, many or a class for expanded clones.

few	TRBV20-1	TRBJ2-1	TRBD2	CSAFLTSGRAEGTNEQFF	TGCAGTGCTTTCTTAACTAGCGGGAGGGCCGAAGGGACGAATGAGCAGTTCTTC
many	TRBV7-2	TRBJ2-1	TRBD2	CASSLPKEGAGGPSYNEQFF	TGTGCCAGCAGCCTCCCGAAAGAGGGAGCGGGGGGGCCCTCCTACAATGAGCAGTTCTTC
few	TRBV12-3/TRBV12-4	TRBJ1-2	-	CASSLPPGSPNYGYTF	TGTGCCAGCAGTTTGCCCCCGGGGTCCCCTAACTATGGCTACACCTTC
few	TRBV19	TRBJ1-1	-	CASSIKTGNTEAFF	TGTGCCAGTAGTATAAAAACGGGTAACACTGAAGCTTTCTTT
few	TRBV7-2	TRBJ2-7	TRBD1	CASSRHSDRGAYEQYF	TGTGCCAGCAGCCGCCACTCGGACAGGGGGGCCTACGAGCAGTACTTC
few	TRBV7-2	TRBJ2-3	TRBD1	CASSADRGTDTQYF	TGTGCCAGCAGCGCGGACAGGGGGACAGATACGCAGTATTTT
-	TRBV20-1	TRBJ1-4	-	CSAKDGGEKLFF	TGCAGTGCTAAGGACGGAGGGGAAAAACTGTTTTTT
-	TRBV12-3/TRBV12-4	TRBJ2-1	TRBD1	CASSLNSGTGGGYEQFF	TGTGCCAGCAGTTTAAATTCCGGGACAGGGGGCGGTTATGAGCAGTTCTTC
many	TRBV7-8	TRBJ1-5	TRBD1	CASSQMLRGRGNQPQHF	TGTGCCAGCAGCCAAATGCTCAGGGGGCGCGGCAATCAGCCCCAGCATTTT
-	TRBV5-1	TRBJ2-3	-	CASSLGITVYTDTQYF	TGCGCCAGCAGCTTGGGCATTACAGTTTACACAGATACGCAGTATTTT
-	TRBV15	TRBJ1-1	-	CATSRGSQNTEAFF	TGTGCCACCAGCAGAGGGTCCCAGAACACTGAAGCTTTCTTT
-	TRBV12-3/TRBV12-4	TRBJ1-1	-	CASSLGQMIGAAFF	TGTGCCAGCAGTTTAGGCCAGATGATCGGGGCAGCTTTCTTT
few	TRBV7-2	TRBJ2-2	-	CASSFVTAGELFF	TGTGCCAGCAGCTTTGTAACCGCCGGGGAGCTGTTTTTT
-	TRBV15	TRBJ2-7	-	CATSRDNEGYEQYF	TGTGCCACCAGCAGAGATAACGAGGGCTACGAGCAGTACTTC
few	TRBV7-2	TRBJ2-7	-	CASSLRHGSYEQYF	TGTGCCAGCAGCTTAAGGCACGGCTCCTACGAGCAGTACTTC
few	TRBV20-1	TRBJ1-4	-	CSALSSEKLFF	TGCAGTGCTCTTAGTTCTGAAAAACTGTTTTTT
-	TRBV20-1	TRBJ2-5	TRBD2	CSASGRTGETQYF	TGCAGTGCTAGCGGGAGGACTGGAGAGACCCAGTACTTC
-	TRBV20-1	TRBJ2-7	-	CSASPGEQYF	TGCAGTGCTAGCCCTGGAGAGCAGTACTTC
many	TRBV7-9	TRBJ2-2	-	CASSEQVPGTGELFF	TGTGCCAGCAGCGAACAGGTTCCTGGCACCGGGGAGCTGTTTTTT
many	TRBV12-3/TRBV12-4	TRBJ1-1	-	CASSLGNTEAFF	TGTGCCAGCAGTTTGGGGAACACTGAAGCTTTCTTT
many	TRBV7-8	TRBJ1-2	-	CASSPPGGNYGYTF	TGTGCCAGCAGCCCCCCCGGCGGAAACTATGGCTACACCTTC
many	TRBV7-8	TRBJ2-3	-	CASSLRPFTDTQYF	TGTGCCAGCAGCTTACGGCCTTTCACAGATACGCAGTATTTT
-	TRBV10-3	TRBJ2-5	-	CAIRGYQETQYF	TGTGCCATCAGGGGGTACCAAGAGACCCAGTACTTC
-	TRBV15	TRBJ1-3	TRBD1	CATKKDRGSGNTIYF	TGTGCCACCAAAAAGGACAGGGGCTCTGGAAACACCATATATTTT
-	TRBV20-1	TRBJ2-4	-	CSASSQGIRVQYF	TGCAGTGCTAGCAGTCAGGGTATAAGGGTTCAGTACTTC
-	TRBV4-1	TRBJ2-2	-	CASSQDRDSGELFF	TGCGCCAGCAGCCAAGACCGCGATTCCGGGGAGCTGTTTTTT
few	TRBV6-2/TRBV6-3	TRBJ2-2	-	CASSYHGNTGELFF	TGTGCCAGCAGTTACCACGGAAACACCGGGGAGCTGTTTTTT
once	TRBV2	TRBJ2-1	TRBD2	CASRGESGLAPQFF	TGTGCCAGCAGAGGAGAAAGCGGACTAGCCCCGCAGTTCTTC
few	TRBV7-8	TRBJ2-2	-	CASSLLPGELFF	TGTGCCAGCAGCTTGCTCCCCGGGGAGCTGTTTTTT
-	TRBV27	TRBJ2-5	-	CASSFRPEETQYF	TGTGCCAGCAGTTTCCGACCTGAAGAGACCCAGTACTTC
-	TRBV7-9	TRBJ2-5	TRBD1	CASTLQGTETQYF	TGTGCCAGCACCCTACAGGGGACGGAGACCCAGTACTTC
-	TRBV7-9	TRBJ1-1	-	CASSGGKREGTEAFF	TGTGCCAGCAGCGGGGGTAAGCGGGAGGGGACTGAAGCTTTCTTT
few	TRBV6-6	TRBJ1-1	-	CASSYPPGLGPKPEAFF	TGTGCCAGCAGTTACCCTCCTGGCTTAGGGCCTAAACCTGAAGCTTTCTTT
-	TRBV7-2	TRBJ2-5	-	CASSSRASSRQETQYF	TGTGCCAGCAGCTCGCGGGCTAGTAGTCGCCAAGAGACCCAGTACTTC
-	TRBV5-6	TRBJ1-1	-	CASSLVDRVNTEAFF	TGTGCCAGCAGCTTGGTTGACAGAGTGAACACTGAAGCTTTCTTT
many	TRBV6-5	TRBJ2-3	TRBD2	CASSYMQREIPSTDTQYF	TGTGCCAGCAGTTACATGCAGCGGGAGATCCCCAGCACAGATACGCAGTATTTT
-	TRBV6-2/TRBV6-3	TRBJ2-6	TRBD1	CASRGQGAYSGANVLTF	TGTGCCAGCAGAGGACAGGGGGCCTACTCTGGGGCCAACGTCCTGACTTTC
-	TRBV7-6	TRBJ2-1	-	CASRREGDEQFF	TGTGCCAGCAGACGAGAGGGGGATGAGCAGTTCTTC
few	TRBV20-1	TRBJ2-5	-	CSAPQISATRVSETQYF	TGCAGTGCTCCGCAGATAAGCGCGACTAGAGTATCCGAGACCCAGTACTTC
-	TRBV18	TRBJ2-5	-	CASSPPGRGDPETQYF	TGTGCCAGCTCACCACCTGGTCGAGGGGATCCGGAGACCCAGTACTTC
many	TRBV7-2	TRBJ1-6	-	CASRPPGHINSPLHF	TGTGCCAGCAGACCCCCGGGACACATTAATTCACCCCTCCACTTT
-	TRBV7-4	TRBJ2-7	TRBD1	CASSLFGDRGDYGQYF	TGTGCCAGCAGCTTATTCGGGGACAGGGGTGACTACGGGCAGTACTTC
-	TRBV5-4	TRBJ2-5	TRBD2	CASESGTSPKTQYF	TGTGCCAGCGAATCCGGGACTAGCCCAAAGACCCAGTACTTC
once	TRBV5-4	TRBJ2-5	-	CASSLEDPAETQYF	TGTGCCAGCAGCCTGGAGGACCCCGCGGAGACCCAGTACTTC
-	TRBV7-4	TRBJ2-1	TRBD1	CASSQITGQGATNSYNEQFF	TGTGCCAGCAGCCAAATAACGGGACAGGGGGCGACTAATTCCTACAATGAGCAGTTCTTC
many	TRBV7-2	TRBJ2-7	TRBD1	CASSAGTGTYEQYF	TGTGCCAGCAGCGCCGGGACAGGAACCTACGAGCAGTACTTC
few	TRBV7-8	TRBJ2-2	TRBD1	CASSSPRDRANTGELFF	TGTGCCAGCAGCTCCCCTCGGGACAGGGCGAACACCGGGGAGCTGTTTTTT
many	TRBV7-2	TRBJ1-2	TRBD1	CASSQGQSYGYTF	TGTGCCAGCAGCCAGGGACAGAGCTATGGCTACACCTTC